These 4 T cell receptor beta chains originate from one sample sequenced in a study of OX40 agonist ivuxolimab in advanced cancers. This table comes from immunoSEQ multiplex PCR, and its TCRdb copy is limited to in-frame clones, with some not included. Here the sample spans approximately 73,000 clones, 70% to 90% being singletons. The source was CD4+ or CD8+ T cells sorted from blood, collected in a trial of the OX40 agonist ivuxolimab. These receptors all stem from an adult with an advanced solid tumor such as melanoma, head and neck, liver or kidney cancer.

This rearrangement joins TRBV28 to TRBJ1-5; 7 positions agree with TRBD1. There are 13 residues in the CDR3. Trimming removed 7 bases from V and 7 bases from J; junction bases left unmatched: 7. Germline assignment: CDR1 MDHEN and CDR2 SYDVKM. The CDR3 DNA sequence: TGTGCCAGCATAGCACAGGGGAGGCAGCCCCAGCATTTT. Its protein is CASIAQGRQPQHF.

This clone occurred a few times. This chain connects TRBV10-2 to TRBJ2-1; possibly TRBD1 or TRBD2 for D (6 bases each). V was shortened by 0 bases and J by 7 bases, with 10 bases between the two germline ends. Germline-derived CDR1 and CDR2 are WSHSY and SAAADI. This CDR3 comprises 14 residues. CDR3 nucleotide sequence: TGCGCCAGCAGTGAGTCCCGGGGGCCGAATGAGCAGTTCTTC. Amino acid sequence: CASSESRGPNEQFF.

J is TRBJ1-2 and V is TRBV6-5, with D perhaps matching TRBD1 (5 bases). CDR1 and CDR2 (germline): MNHEY, SVGAGI. The V gene lost 6 bases and the J gene lost 4 bases, with 12 bases spanning the gap. The CDR3 contains 13 residues. The DNA of the CDR3 is TGTGCCAGCAGCCAAGACAGACTCTATGGCTACACCTTC. Translation gives CASSQDRLYGYTF.

In its sample, this clone was seen a few times. V gene TRBV19 combines with J gene TRBJ2-7; D not certain. Per the germline V gene, CDR1 is LNHDA and CDR2 is SQIVND (reference sequence). Deletions cut 4 bases from V and 5 bases from J, with 15 bases between. This CDR3 is 14 amino acids long. The CDR3 sequence: CASSNRDSMDEQYF. CDR3 nucleotide sequence: TGTGCCAGTAGTAACAGAGACTCTATGGACGAGCAGTACTTC.